The next 22 T cell receptor beta chains were all read from a single sample in a study of OX40 agonist ivuxolimab in advanced cancers. Produced via immunoSEQ multiplex PCR; TCRdb's table is partial and in-frame only. This table holds around 60,000 clones, around nine tenths found once. The source was CD4+ or CD8+ T cells sorted from blood, collected in a trial of the OX40 agonist ivuxolimab. Receptors originate from an adult with an advanced solid tumor such as melanoma, head and neck, liver or kidney cancer.

The rearrangement uses TRBV4-3 and TRBJ2-7, with 11 bases aligning to TRBD2. CDR1 is LGHNA and CDR2 is YSLEER in the germline V gene. Trimming at V came to 1 base and at J to 4 bases, leaving 6 bases not matched to a gene. The CDR3 is 16 residues long. The CDR3 sequence is CASSQVAGLAEYEQYF. CDR3 DNA: TGCGCCAGCAGCCAAGTTGCGGGACTAGCGGAATACGAGCAGTACTTC.

The CDR3 bases are TGTGCCAGCAGTTTGGCAGGGGCTAACTATGGCTACACCTTC. This translates into CASSLAGANYGYTF. The chain links TRBV28 to TRBJ1-2; tentative D call: TRBD1 (6 bases). V was cut by 3 bases and J by 0 bases, with 8 bases left in between. There are 14 residues in the CDR3. The V gene's germline CDR1 is MDHEN and CDR2 SYDVKM.

The chain joins TRBV27 to TRBJ2-7; possibly TRBD1 or TRBD2 for D (5 bases each). This CDR3 spans 16 amino acids. Per germline, CDR1 MNHEY and CDR2 SMNVEV (reference sequence). Between the trimmed V and J ends, which lost 5 bases and 0 bases, there was a span of 17 bases. The CDR3 DNA sequence: TGTGCCAGCAGTCCTGGCCGGGACGGGGTCTCCTACGAGCAGTACTTC. This sequence encodes CASSPGRDGVSYEQYF.

The chain employs TRBV28 and TRBJ2-3; D is perhaps TRBD2 (7 bases). Germline V gene data show CDR1 as MDHEN and CDR2 as SYDVKM. V lost 7 bases, J lost 2 bases, and 16 bases lay in between. This CDR3 has 15 residues. In DNA form, the CDR3 reads TGTGCCAGCACCCTAAGCGGGACAAACACAGATACGCAGTATTTT. Its translation is CASTLSGTNTDTQYF. The variable domain in full, with the rest retrieved from reference TRBV28 and TRBJ2-3, is DVKVTQSSRYLVKRTGEKVFLECVQDMDHENMFWYRQDPGLGLRLIYFSYDVKMKEKGDIPEGYSVSREKKERFSLILESASTNQTSMYLCASTLSGTNTDTQYFGPGTRLTVL.

The V call is TRBV6-6, the J call TRBJ2-7; D is possibly TRBD1 (6 bases). Germline assignment: CDR1 MNHNY and CDR2 SVGAGI (reference sequence). This CDR3 contains 13 residues. With 6 bases removed from V and 3 bases from J, the gap between germline ends came to 12 bases. CDR3 in amino acids: CASSTGQHYEQYF. CDR3 DNA: TGTGCCAGCAGCACAGGACAGCACTACGAGCAGTACTTC.

The chain joins TRBV4-1 to TRBJ2-3, with D perhaps being TRBD1 or TRBD2 (5 bases each). CDR1 and CDR2 (germline): MGHRA, YSYEKL. V shed 0 bases and J shed 4 bases, with 11 bases lying between them. The CDR3 is 15 residues long. The CDR3 protein is CASSQDGVGADTQYF. The CDR3 DNA reads as TGCGCCAGCAGCCAAGATGGAGTGGGGGCAGATACGCAGTATTTT.

CDR3 DNA sequence: TGTGCCAGCAGCTGGGCGGGGCTACCGGAGACCCAGTACTTC. It translates to CASSWAGLPETQYF. The chain has TRBV5-4 and TRBJ2-5; weak D call: TRBD2 (6 bases). Germline assignment: CDR1 SGHNT and CDR2 YYREEE (reference sequence). V was clipped by 3 bases and J by 5 bases, with 14 bases between them. The CDR3 extends over 14 amino acids.

This rearrangement joins TRBV19 to TRBJ2-7, with 9 bases matching TRBD1. CDR3 size: 14 residues. In germline, CDR1 is LNHDA, CDR2 SQIVND (reference sequence). Trimming cost V 4 bases and J 5 bases; bases outside gene matches: 6. The CDR3 nucleotides read TGTGCCAGTAGTAGAGGGACAGGGTTCGACGAGCAGTACTTC. Its translation is CASSRGTGFDEQYF.

V gene TRBV7-9 combines with J gene TRBJ1-4; D ambiguous. Trimming removed 2 bases from V and 6 bases from J, with 7 bases in between. Germline V gene sequence: CDR1 SEHNR, CDR2 FQNEAQ (reference sequence). This CDR3 is built from 13 residues. CDR3: CASSLPGDEKLFF. In DNA, the CDR3 is TGTGCCAGCAGCTTACCCGGCGATGAAAAACTGTTTTTT. The whole variable domain, filled in from reference TRBV7-9 and TRBJ1-4, reads DTGVSQNPRHKITKRGQNVTFRCDPISEHNRLYWYRQTLGQGPEFLTYFQNEAQLEKSRLLSDRFSAERPKGSFSTLEIQRTEQGDSAMYLCASSLPGDEKLFFGSGTQLSVL.

The chain couples TRBV5-4 to TRBJ1-2; a possible D gene is TRBD1 (6 bases). Germline values: CDR1 SGHNT, CDR2 YYREEE (reference sequence). V was clipped by 4 bases and J by 4 bases, with 8 bases between them. This CDR3 spans 12 amino acids. Here the CDR3 reads CASSPDSYGYTF. The CDR3, as DNA: TGTGCCAGCAGCCCGGACAGCTATGGCTACACCTTC.

The chain employs TRBV19 and TRBJ2-1, with D perhaps TRBD1 (5 bases). Germline CDR1 reads LNHDA; CDR2 reads SQIVND (reference sequence). This CDR3 is built from 14 residues. V gave up 7 bases and J gave up 0 bases, with 10 bases separating them. DNA of the CDR3: TGTGCCAGTAAGGGGCGGAGCTCCTACAATGAGCAGTTCTTC. It encodes CASKGRSSYNEQFF.

The gene calls are TRBV11-3 and TRBJ2-2, with 10 bases identical to TRBD1. Per germline, CDR1 SGHNT and CDR2 YENEEA. This CDR3 region has 16 residues. The ends lost 5 bases at V and 3 bases at J; junction bases unmatched: 6. CDR3 protein: CASSPRGQGYTGELFF. Written as DNA, the CDR3 is TGTGCCAGCAGCCCTAGGGGACAGGGGTACACCGGGGAGCTGTTTTTT. The full variable domain, its missing parts supplied by reference TRBV11-3 and TRBJ2-2, is EAGVVQSPRYKIIEKKQPVAFWCNPISGHNTLYWYLQNLGQGPELLIRYENEEAVDDSQLPKDRFSAERLKGVDSTLKIQPAELGDSAVYLCASSPRGQGYTGELFFGEGSRLTVL.

The genes are TRBV7-2 and TRBJ2-7, with D perhaps TRBD1 or TRBD2 (5 bases each). V was cut by 1 base and J by 7 bases, with 17 bases left in between. This CDR3 region has 15 residues. Germline-derived CDR1 and CDR2 are SGHTA and FQGNSA. The CDR3 protein is CASSLGGQGLREQYF. As DNA, the CDR3 is TGTGCCAGCAGCTTAGGAGGGCAGGGTCTACGTGAGCAGTACTTC.

The CDR3 protein is CASSLGRGGSPLHF. CDR3 in DNA: TGTGCCAGCAGCTTAGGACGGGGCGGTTCACCCCTCCACTTT. The chain couples TRBV13 to TRBJ1-6; D possibly corresponds to TRBD1 (5 bases). CDR1 is PRHDT and CDR2 is FYEKMQ in the germline V gene (reference sequence). The V end was cut by 0 bases, the J end by 9 bases, with 9 bases between. This CDR3 comprises 14 residues.

This clone was counted a single time. This chain uses TRBV5-5 with TRBJ2-7; the match to TRBD1 covers 10 bases. The J segment lost 5 bases and the V segment lost 3 bases, leaving 5 bases of the junction unmatched. The CDR3 is made up of 14 amino acids. Germline CDR1 is SGHKS and CDR2 is YYEKEE (reference sequence). CDR3 nucleotide sequence: TGTGCCAGCAGCTGGGGGGACAGGGGCAACGAGCAGTACTTC. Translating gives CASSWGDRGNEQYF.

The rearrangement joins TRBV4-3 to TRBJ2-7, with TRBD2 as a possible D gene (5 bases). V gave up 5 bases and J gave up 4 bases, with 12 bases separating them. Germline V lookup: CDR1 LGHNA, CDR2 YSLEER. The CDR3 runs to 13 residues. CDR3 DNA: TGCGCCAGCAGCTACACGGGAAAATACGAGCAGTACTTC. Amino acids: CASSYTGKYEQYF.

This chain joins TRBV28 and TRBJ2-1, with TRBD1 as a possible D gene (5 bases). V was shortened by 5 bases and J by 5 bases, with 16 bases between the two germline ends. Germline values: CDR1 MDHEN, CDR2 SYDVKM. The CDR3 consists of 15 residues. The CDR3 region is CASSIQGAAHNEQFF. CDR3 DNA sequence: TGTGCCAGCAGTATTCAAGGGGCTGCTCACAATGAGCAGTTCTTC.

This clone appeared a single time. This chain connects TRBV28 to TRBJ1-2; no clear D gene. This CDR3 is 13 amino acids long. In germline, CDR1 is MDHEN, CDR2 SYDVKM. Trimming stripped 3 bases from V and 3 bases from J, with 8 bases between. CDR3 in DNA: TGTGCCAGCAGTTTGACCATTGACTATGGCTACACCTTC. Translated: CASSLTIDYGYTF.

This sequence joins TRBV28 and TRBJ2-1, with 9 bases aligning to TRBD1. The CDR3 consists of 14 residues. J was trimmed by 8 bases and V by 5 bases; bases with no gene match: 7. Per the germline V gene, CDR1 is MDHEN and CDR2 is SYDVKM. CDR3 protein: CASSAGTGYDEQFF. The CDR3 DNA reads as TGTGCCAGCAGTGCCGGGACAGGGTACGATGAGCAGTTCTTC.

With regard to this clone: A much more abundant neighbour one base away suggests this may be a read error. Other DNA sequences in the same sample also yield this CDR3. The chain combines TRBV21-1 with TRBJ1-2; the DNA was not used to check the table's D call, TRBD1. TRBV21-1 constitutes a pseudogene. The CDR3 runs to 15 residues. The CDR3 nucleotides are TGTGCCAGCAGCATTCCGGGACAGGGATGTTATGGCTACACCTTC. It encodes CASSIPGQGCYGYTF.

The V gene is TRBV28, the J gene TRBJ2-7, with D maybe TRBD2 (5 bases). Germline V CDR1 and CDR2: MDHEN, SYDVKM. Trimming shortened V by 6 bases and J by 5 bases, and 14 bases separated the two germline ends. This CDR3 comprises 13 residues. CDR3 residues: CASSLRDADEQYF. As DNA, the CDR3 is TGTGCCAGCAGCCTGAGGGATGCTGACGAGCAGTACTTC.

The CDR3 DNA reads TGTGCCAGCATGAGGGTGCCCGCTCCCGGGGAGCTGTTTTTT. Its protein product is CASMRVPAPGELFF. This chain joins TRBV6-5 and TRBJ2-2; D is perhaps TRBD2 (5 bases). Germline lookup yields CDR1 MNHEY and CDR2 SVGAGI. The CDR3 sequence is 14 residues long. V lost 7 bases, J lost 6 bases, and 15 bases lay in between.